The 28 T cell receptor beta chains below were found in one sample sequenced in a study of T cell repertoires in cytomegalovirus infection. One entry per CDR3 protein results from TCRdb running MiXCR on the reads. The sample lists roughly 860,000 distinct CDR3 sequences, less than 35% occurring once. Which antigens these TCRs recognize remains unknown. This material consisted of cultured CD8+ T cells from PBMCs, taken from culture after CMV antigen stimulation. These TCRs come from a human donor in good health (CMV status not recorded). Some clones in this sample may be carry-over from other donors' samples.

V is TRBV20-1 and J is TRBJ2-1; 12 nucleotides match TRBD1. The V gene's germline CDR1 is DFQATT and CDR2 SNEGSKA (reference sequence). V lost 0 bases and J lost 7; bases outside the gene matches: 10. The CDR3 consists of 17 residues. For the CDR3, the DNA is TGCAGTGCTAGAGATAGGTCCCGGGACAGGGGGCGGAATGAGCAGTTCTTC. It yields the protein CSARDRSRDRGRNEQFF.

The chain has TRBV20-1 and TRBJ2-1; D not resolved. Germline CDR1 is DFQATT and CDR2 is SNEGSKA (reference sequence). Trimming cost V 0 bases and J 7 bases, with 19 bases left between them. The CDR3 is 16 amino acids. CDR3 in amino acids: CSAREGWRGPDNEQFF. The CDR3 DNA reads TGCAGTGCTAGAGAGGGGTGGCGCGGACCCGATAATGAGCAGTTCTTC.

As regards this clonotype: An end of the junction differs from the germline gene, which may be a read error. CDR3 sequence: CASSSDKLGVDQETLYF. CDR3 in DNA: TGTGCCAGCAGCTCCGACAAATTAGGTGTGGACCAAGAGACCCTGTACTTC. The chain joins TRBV7-1 to TRBJ2-5; D unresolved. TRBV7-1 carries the ORF label, with uncertain function. The CDR3 is 17 amino acids.

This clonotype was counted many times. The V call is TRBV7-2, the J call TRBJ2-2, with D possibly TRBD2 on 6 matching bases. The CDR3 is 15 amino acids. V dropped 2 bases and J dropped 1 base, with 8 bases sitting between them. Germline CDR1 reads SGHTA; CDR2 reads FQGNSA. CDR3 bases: TGTGCCAGCAGCTTATGGGGGGAGAACACCGGGGAGCTGTTTTTT. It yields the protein CASSLWGENTGELFF.

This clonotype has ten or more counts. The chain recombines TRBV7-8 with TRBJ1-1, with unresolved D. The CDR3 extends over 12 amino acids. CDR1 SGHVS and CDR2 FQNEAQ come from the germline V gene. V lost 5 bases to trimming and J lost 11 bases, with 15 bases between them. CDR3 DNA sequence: TGTGCCAGCAGCATTGGGCAGACTCATGCTTTCTTT. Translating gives CASSIGQTHAFF.

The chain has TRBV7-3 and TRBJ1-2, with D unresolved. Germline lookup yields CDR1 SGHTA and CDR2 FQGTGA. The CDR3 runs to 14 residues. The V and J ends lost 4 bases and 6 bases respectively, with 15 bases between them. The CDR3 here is CASSSGLGWDGYTF. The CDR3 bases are TGTGCCAGCAGCTCAGGCTTGGGGTGGGATGGCTACACCTTC.

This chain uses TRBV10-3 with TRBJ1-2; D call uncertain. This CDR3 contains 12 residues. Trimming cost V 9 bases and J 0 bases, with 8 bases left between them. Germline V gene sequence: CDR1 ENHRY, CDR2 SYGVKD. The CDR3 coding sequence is TGTGCCATTTCCACGACTAACTATGGCTACACCTTC. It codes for CAISTTNYGYTF.

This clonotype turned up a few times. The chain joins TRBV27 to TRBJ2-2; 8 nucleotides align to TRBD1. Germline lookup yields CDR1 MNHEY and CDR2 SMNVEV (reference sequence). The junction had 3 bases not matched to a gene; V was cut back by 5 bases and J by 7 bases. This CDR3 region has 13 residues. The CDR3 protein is CASSMTGVGELFF. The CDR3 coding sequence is TGTGCCAGCAGTATGACAGGGGTCGGGGAGCTGTTTTTT.

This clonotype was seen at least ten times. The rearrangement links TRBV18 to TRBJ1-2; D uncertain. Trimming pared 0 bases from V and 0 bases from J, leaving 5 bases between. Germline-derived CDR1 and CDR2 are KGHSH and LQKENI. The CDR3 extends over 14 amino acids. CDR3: CASSPPAANYGYTF. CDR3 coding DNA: TGTGCCAGCTCACCACCGGCTGCTAACTATGGCTACACCTTC.

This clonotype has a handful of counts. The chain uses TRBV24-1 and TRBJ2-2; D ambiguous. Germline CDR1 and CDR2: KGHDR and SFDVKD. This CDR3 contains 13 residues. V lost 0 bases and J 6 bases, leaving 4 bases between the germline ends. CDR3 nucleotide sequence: TGTGCCACCAGTGATTTGGAATCCGGGGAGCTGTTTTTT. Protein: CATSDLESGELFF.

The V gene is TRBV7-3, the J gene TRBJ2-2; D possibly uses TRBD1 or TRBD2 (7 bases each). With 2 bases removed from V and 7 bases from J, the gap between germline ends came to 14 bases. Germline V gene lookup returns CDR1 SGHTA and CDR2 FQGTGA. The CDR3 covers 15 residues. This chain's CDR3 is CASSLGEGAVGELFF. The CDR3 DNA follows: TGTGCCAGCAGCTTAGGGGAGGGGGCAGTCGGGGAGCTGTTTTTT.

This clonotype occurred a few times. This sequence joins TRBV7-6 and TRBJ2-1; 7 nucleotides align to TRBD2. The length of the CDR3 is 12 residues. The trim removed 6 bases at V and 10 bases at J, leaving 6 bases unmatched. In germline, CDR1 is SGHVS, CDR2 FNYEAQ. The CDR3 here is CASSNDSGEQFF. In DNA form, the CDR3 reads TGTGCCAGCAGTAACGATAGCGGGGAGCAGTTCTTC.

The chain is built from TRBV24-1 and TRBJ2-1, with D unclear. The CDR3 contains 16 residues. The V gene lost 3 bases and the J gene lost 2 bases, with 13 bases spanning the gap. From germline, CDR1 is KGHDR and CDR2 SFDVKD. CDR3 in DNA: TGTGCCACCAGTGATCCCTTGGCAGTTCCCTACAATGAGCAGTTCTTC. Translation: CATSDPLAVPYNEQFF.

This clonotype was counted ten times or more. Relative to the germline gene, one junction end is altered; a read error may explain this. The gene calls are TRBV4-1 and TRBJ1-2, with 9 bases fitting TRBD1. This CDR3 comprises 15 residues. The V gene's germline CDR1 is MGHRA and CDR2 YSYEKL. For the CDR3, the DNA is TGTGCCAGCAGCCAAGGACAGGGGCCTAACTATGGCTACACCTTC. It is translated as CASSQGQGPNYGYTF.

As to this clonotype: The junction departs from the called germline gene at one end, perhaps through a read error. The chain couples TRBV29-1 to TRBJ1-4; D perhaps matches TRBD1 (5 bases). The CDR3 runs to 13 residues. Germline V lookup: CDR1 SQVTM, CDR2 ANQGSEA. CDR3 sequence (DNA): TGCAGCGTTGTAGAGGGGCCTAATAAAAAACTGTTTTTT. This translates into CSVVEGPNKKLFF.

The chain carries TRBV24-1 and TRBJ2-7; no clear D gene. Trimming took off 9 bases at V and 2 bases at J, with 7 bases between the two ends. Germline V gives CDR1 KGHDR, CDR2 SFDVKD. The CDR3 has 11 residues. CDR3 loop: CATGKTYEQYV. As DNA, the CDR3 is TGTGCCACCGGTAAAACCTACGAGCAGTACGTC.

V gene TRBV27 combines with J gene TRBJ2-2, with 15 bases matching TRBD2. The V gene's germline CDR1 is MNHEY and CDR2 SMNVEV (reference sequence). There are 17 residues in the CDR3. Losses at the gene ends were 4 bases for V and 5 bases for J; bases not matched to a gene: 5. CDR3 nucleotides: TGTGCCAGCAGTTCGAGGACTAGCGGGGGGGAAACCGGGGAGCTGTTTTTT. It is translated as CASSSRTSGGETGELFF.

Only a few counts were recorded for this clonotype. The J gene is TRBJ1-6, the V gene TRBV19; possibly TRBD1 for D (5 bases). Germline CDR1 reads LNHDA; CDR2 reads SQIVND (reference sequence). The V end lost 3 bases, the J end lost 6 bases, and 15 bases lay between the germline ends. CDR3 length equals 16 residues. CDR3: CASSMPWGSRNSPLHF. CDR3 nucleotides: TGTGCCAGTAGTATGCCTTGGGGGTCGCGTAATTCACCCCTCCACTTT. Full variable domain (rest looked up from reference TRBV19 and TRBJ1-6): DGGITQSPKYLFRKEGQNVTLSCEQNLNHDAMYWYRQDPGQGLRLIYYSQIVNDFQKGDIAEGYSVSREKKESFPLTVTSAQKNPTAFYLCASSMPWGSRNSPLHFGNGTRLTVT.

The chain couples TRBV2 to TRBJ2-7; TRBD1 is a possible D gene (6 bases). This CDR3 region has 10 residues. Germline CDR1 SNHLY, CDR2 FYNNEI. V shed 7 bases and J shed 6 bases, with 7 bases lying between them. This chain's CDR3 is CASKGGEQYF. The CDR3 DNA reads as TGTGCCAGCAAAGGGGGCGAGCAGTACTTC.

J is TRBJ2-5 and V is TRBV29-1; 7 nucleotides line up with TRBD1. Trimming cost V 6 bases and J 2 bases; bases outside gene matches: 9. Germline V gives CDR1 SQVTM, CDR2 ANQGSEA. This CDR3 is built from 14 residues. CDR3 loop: CSVPTYRGQETQYF. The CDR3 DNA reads TGCAGCGTCCCTACATACAGGGGTCAAGAGACCCAGTACTTC.

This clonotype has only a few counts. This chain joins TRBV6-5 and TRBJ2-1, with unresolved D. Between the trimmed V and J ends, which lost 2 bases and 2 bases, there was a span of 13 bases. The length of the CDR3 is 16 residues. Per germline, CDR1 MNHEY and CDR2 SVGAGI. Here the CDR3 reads CASSYEWQQAYNEQFF. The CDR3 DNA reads TGTGCCAGCAGTTACGAGTGGCAGCAGGCCTACAATGAGCAGTTCTTC.

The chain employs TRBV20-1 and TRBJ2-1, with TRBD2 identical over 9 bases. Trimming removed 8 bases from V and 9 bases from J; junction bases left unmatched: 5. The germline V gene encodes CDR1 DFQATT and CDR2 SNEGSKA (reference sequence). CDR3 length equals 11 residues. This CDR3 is CSYLAGSEQFF. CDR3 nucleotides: TGCAGTTACCTAGCGGGGTCTGAGCAGTTCTTC.

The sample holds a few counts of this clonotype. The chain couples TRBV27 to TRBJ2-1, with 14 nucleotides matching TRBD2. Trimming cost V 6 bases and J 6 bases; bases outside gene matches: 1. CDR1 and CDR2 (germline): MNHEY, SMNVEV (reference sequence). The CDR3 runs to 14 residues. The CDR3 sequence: CASRGTSGGNEQFF. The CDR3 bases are TGTGCCAGCAGGGGGACTAGCGGGGGCAATGAGCAGTTCTTC.

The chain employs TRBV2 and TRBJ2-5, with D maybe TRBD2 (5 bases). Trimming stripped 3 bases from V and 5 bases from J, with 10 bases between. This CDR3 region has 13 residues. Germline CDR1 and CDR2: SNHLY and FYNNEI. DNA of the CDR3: TGTGCCAGCAGTGAGTGGCGGGTGGAGACCCAGTACTTC. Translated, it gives CASSEWRVETQYF. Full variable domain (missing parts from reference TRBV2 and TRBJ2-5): EPEVTQTPSHQVTQMGQEVILRCVPISNHLYFYWYRQILGQKVEFLVSFYNNEISEKSEIFDDQFSVERPDGSNFTLKIRSTKLEDSAMYFCASSEWRVETQYFGPGTRLLVL.

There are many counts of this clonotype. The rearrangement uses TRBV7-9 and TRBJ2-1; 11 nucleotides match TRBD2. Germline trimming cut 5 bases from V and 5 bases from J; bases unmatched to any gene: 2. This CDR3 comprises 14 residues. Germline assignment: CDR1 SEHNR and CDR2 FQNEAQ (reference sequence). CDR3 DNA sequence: TGTGCCAGCAGCATACTAGCGGGAGACAATGAGCAGTTCTTC. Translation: CASSILAGDNEQFF. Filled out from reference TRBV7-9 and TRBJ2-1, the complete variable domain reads DTGVSQNPRHKITKRGQNVTFRCDPISEHNRLYWYRQTLGQGPEFLTYFQNEAQLEKSRLLSDRFSAERPKGSFSTLEIQRTEQGDSAMYLCASSILAGDNEQFFGPGTRLTVL.

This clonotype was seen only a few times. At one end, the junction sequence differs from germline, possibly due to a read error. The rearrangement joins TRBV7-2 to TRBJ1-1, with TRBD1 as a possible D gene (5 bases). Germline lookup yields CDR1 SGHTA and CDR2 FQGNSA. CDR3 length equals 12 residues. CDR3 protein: CASSLGQMKLSF. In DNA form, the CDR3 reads TGTGCCAGCAGCTTAGGACAGATGAAGCTTTCCTTT.

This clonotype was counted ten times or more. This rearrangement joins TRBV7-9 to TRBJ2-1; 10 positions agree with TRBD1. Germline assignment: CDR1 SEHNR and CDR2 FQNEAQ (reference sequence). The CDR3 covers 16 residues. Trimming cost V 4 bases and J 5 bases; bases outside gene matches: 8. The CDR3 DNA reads TGTGCCAGCAGCTCGCCGGGACAGGGGACCAACAATGAGCAGTTCTTC. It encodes CASSSPGQGTNNEQFF.

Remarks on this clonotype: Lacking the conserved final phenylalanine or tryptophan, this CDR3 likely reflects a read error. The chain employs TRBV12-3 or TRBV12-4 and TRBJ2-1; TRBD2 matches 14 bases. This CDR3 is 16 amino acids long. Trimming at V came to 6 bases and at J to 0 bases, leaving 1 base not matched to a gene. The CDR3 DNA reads TGTGCCAGCAGCGGGACTAGCGGGGGCTCCTACAATGAGCAGTTCTCC. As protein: CASSGTSGGSYNEQFS.